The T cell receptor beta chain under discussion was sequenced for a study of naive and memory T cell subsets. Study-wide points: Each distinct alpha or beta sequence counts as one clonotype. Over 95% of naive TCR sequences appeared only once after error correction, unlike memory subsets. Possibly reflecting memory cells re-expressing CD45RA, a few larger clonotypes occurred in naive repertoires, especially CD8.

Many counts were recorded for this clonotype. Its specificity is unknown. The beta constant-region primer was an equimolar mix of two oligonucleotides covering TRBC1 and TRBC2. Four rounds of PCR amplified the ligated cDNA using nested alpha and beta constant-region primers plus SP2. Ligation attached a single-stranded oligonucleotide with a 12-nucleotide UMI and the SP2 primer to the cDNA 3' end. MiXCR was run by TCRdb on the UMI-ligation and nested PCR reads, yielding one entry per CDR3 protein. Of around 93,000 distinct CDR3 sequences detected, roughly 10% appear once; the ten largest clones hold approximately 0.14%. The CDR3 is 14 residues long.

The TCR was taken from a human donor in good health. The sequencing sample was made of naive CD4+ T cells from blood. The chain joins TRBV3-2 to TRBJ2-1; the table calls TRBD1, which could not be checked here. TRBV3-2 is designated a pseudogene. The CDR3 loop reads CAKHNEPLVAEQFF. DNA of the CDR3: TGTGCCAAGCACAACGAACCCCTTGTAGCTGAGCAGTTCTTC.